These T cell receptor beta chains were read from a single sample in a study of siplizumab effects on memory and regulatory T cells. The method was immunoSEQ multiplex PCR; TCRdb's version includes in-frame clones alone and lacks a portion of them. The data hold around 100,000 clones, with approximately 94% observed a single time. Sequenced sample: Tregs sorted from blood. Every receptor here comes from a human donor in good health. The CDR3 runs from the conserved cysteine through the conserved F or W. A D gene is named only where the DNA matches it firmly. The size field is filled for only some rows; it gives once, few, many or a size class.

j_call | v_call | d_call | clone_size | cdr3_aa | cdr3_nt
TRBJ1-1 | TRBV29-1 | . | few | CSVGSYRGHTEAFF | TGCAGCGTTGGCAGTTATCGGGGGCACACTGAAGCTTTCTTT
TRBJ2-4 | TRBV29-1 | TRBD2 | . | CSVARGAKNIQYF | TGCAGCGTTGCGCGGGGGGCCAAAAACATTCAGTACTTC
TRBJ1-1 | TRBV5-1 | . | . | CASSRDMNTEAFF | TGCGCCAGCAGTCGTGACATGAACACTGAAGCTTTCTTT
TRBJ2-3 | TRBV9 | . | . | CASSVDMASLPRPADTQYF | TGTGCCAGCAGCGTAGATATGGCTAGCTTGCCTCGACCGGCAGATACGCAGTATTTT
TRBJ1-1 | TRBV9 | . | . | CASSVALGVTEAFF | TGTGCCAGCAGCGTAGCCTTGGGGGTCACTGAAGCTTTCTTT
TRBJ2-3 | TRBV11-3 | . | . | CASSLKGGVTQYF | TGTGCCAGCAGCTTAAAAGGAGGGGTTACGCAGTATTTT
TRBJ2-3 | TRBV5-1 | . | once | CASSLAPRNWEGYTQYF | TGCGCCAGCAGCTTGGCCCCCCGAAATTGGGAAGGGTACACGCAGTATTTT
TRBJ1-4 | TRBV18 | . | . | CASSPFMPPINEKLFF | TGTGCCAGCTCACCATTTATGCCGCCAATTAATGAAAAACTGTTTTTT
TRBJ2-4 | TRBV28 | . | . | CASSSRGTIAKNIQYF | TGTGCCAGCAGTTCAAGGGGGACCATAGCCAAAAACATTCAGTACTTC
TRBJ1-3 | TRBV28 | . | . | CASSPPAGTYRNTIYF | TGTGCCAGCAGTCCCCCAGCAGGGACTTATCGAAACACCATATATTTT
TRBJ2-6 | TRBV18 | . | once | CASSPNQGSGANVLTF | TGTGCCAGCTCACCAAATCAGGGTTCTGGGGCCAACGTCCTGACTTTC
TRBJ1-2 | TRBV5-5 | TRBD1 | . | CASSRDRVDGYTF | TGTGCCAGCAGCCGAGACAGGGTGGATGGCTACACCTTC